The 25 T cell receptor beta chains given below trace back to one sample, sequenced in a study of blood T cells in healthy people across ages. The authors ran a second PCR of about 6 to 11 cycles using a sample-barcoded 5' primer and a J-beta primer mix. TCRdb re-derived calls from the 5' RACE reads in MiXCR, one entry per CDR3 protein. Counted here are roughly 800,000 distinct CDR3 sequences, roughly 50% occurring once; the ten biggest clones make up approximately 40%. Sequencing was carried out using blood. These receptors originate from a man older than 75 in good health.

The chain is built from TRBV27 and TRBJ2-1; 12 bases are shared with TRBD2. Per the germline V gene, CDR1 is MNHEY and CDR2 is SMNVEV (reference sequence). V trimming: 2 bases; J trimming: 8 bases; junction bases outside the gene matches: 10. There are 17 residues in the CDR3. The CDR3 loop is CASSLRASGRAGDEQFF. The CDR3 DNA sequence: TGTGCCAGCAGTTTAAGGGCTAGCGGGAGGGCCGGGGATGAGCAGTTCTTC.

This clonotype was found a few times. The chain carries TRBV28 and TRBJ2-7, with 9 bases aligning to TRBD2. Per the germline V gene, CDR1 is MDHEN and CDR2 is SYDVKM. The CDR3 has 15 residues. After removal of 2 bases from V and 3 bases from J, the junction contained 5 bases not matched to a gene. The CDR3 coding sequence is TGTGCCAGCAGTTTAGGGCTAGCGGGAATCTACGAGCAGTACTTC. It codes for CASSLGLAGIYEQYF.

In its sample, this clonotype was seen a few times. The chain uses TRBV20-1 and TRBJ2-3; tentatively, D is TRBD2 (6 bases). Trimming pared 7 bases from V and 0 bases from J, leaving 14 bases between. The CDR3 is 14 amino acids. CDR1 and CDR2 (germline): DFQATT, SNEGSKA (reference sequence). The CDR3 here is CSGDGGTSTDTQYF. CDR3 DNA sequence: TGCAGTGGGGACGGCGGGACGAGCACAGATACGCAGTATTTT.

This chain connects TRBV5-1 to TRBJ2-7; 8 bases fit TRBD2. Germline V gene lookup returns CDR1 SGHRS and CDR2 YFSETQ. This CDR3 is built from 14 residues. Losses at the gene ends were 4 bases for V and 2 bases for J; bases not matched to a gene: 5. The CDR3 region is CASSPLGLAYEQYF. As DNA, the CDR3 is TGCGCCAGCAGCCCTTTGGGACTAGCCTACGAGCAGTACTTC.

CDR3 amino acids: CASSVRGGLAGLSSYNEQFF. In nucleotides, the CDR3 is TGCGCCAGCAGCGTTCGTGGGGGACTAGCGGGACTAAGCTCCTACAATGAGCAGTTCTTC. The V and J genes are TRBV5-1 and TRBJ2-1, with 13 positions matching TRBD2. Germline loops: CDR1 SGHRS, CDR2 YFSETQ. V lost 4 bases and J lost 0; bases outside the gene matches: 13. This CDR3 is built from 20 residues.

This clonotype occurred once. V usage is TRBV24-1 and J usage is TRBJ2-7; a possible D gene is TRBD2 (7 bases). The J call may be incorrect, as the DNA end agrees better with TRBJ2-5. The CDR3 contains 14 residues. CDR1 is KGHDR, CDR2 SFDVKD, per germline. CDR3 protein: CATCTGGRWETQYF. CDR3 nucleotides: TGTGCCACCTGCACGGGGGGCCGTTGGGAGACCCAGTACTTC.

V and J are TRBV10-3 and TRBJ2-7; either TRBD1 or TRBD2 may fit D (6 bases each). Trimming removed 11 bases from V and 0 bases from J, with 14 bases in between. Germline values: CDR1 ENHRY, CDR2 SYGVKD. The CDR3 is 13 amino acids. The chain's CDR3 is CAVTGRSSYEQYF. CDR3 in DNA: TGTGCCGTCACAGGGAGGAGCTCCTACGAGCAGTACTTC.

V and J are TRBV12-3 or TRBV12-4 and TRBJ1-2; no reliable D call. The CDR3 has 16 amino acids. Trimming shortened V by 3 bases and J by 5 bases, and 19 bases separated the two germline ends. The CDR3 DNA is TGTGCCAGCAGTTTCGCCCAGATGGGGTCTGGATATGGCTACACCTTC. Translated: CASSFAQMGSGYGYTF.

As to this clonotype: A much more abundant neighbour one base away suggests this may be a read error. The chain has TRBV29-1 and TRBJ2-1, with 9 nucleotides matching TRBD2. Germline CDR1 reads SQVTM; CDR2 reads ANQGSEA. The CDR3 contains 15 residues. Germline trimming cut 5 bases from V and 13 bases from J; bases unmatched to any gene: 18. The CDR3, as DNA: TGCAGCGTTAATAGCGGGAGAGCCAACCAAGAGACCCAGTTCTTC. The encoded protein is CSVNSGRANQETQFF.

The CDR3 coding sequence is TGCAGTGCTATGGGACACACGGAGACCCAGTACTTC. The encoded protein is CSAMGHTETQYF. The chain carries TRBV20-1 and TRBJ2-5, with a weak D call TRBD1 (6 bases). There are 12 residues in the CDR3. V shed 4 bases and J shed 5 bases, with 11 bases lying between them. CDR1 is DFQATT and CDR2 is SNEGSKA in the germline V gene (reference sequence).

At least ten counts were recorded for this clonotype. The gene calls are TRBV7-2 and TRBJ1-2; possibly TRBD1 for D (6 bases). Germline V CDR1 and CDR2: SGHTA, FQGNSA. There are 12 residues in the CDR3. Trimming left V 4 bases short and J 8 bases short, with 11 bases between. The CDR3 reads CASSSDRRGYTF. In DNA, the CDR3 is TGTGCCAGCAGCTCTGACAGGCGCGGCTACACCTTC.

CDR3 DNA: TGTGCCACGAGGGCTAGCGGCACCTACGAGCAGTACTTC. Translated, it gives CATRASGTYEQYF. V gene TRBV6-2 or TRBV6-3 combines with J gene TRBJ2-7; TRBD2 agrees at 7 bases. V dropped 10 bases and J dropped 2; count of bases not matched to a gene: 8. The V gene's germline CDR1 is MNHEY and CDR2 SVGEGT. The CDR3 consists of 13 residues.

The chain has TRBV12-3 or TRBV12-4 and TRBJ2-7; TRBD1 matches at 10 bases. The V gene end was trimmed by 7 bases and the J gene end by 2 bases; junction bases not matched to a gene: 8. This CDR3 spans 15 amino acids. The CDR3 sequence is CASTLSGTGAYEQYF. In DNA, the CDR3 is TGTGCCAGCACCCTGTCGGGGACAGGGGCCTACGAGCAGTACTTC.

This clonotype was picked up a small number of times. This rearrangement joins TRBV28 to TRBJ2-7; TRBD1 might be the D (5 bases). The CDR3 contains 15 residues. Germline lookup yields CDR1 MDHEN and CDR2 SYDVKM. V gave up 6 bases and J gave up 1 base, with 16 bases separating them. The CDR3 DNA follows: TGTGCCAGCAGCTCCCAGGGCCCTGGGTCCTACGAGCAGTACTTC. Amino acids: CASSSQGPGSYEQYF.

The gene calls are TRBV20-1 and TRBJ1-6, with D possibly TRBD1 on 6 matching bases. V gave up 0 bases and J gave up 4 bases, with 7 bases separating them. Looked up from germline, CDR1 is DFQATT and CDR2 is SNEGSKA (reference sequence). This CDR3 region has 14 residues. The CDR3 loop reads CSARDRGYNSPLHF. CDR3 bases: TGCAGTGCTAGAGACAGGGGATATAATTCACCCCTCCACTTT.

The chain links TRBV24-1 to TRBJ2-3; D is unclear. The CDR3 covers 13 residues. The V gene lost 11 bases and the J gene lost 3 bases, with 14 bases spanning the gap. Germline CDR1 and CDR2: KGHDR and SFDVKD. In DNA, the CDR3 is TGTGCCAGCGTCGGTGACCGAACAGATACGCAGTATTTT. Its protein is CASVGDRTDTQYF.

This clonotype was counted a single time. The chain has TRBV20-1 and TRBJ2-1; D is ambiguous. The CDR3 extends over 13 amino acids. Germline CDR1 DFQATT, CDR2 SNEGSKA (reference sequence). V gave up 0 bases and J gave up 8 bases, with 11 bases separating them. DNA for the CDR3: TGCAGTGCTAGAGATCCTGCGGATGATGAGCAGTTCTTC. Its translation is CSARDPADDEQFF.

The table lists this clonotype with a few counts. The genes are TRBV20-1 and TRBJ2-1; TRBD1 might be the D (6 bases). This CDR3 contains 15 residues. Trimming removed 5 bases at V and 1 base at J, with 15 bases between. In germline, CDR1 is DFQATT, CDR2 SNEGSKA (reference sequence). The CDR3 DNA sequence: TGCAGTGCTCCATACCGGACAGTGTCCTACAATGAGCAGTTCTTC. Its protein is CSAPYRTVSYNEQFF.

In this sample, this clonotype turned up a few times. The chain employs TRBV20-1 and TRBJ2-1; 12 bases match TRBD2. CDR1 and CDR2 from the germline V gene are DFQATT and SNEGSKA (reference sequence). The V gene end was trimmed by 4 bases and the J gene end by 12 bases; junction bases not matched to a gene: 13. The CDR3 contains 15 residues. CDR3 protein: CSATPGLAGTTGQFF. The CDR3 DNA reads TGCAGTGCTACTCCGGGACTAGCGGGCACTACCGGGCAGTTCTTC.

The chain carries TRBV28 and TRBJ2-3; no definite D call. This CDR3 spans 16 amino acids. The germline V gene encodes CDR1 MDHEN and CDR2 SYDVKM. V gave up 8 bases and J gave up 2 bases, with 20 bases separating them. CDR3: CASVRWQESSTDTQYF. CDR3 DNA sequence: TGTGCCAGCGTACGCTGGCAGGAGAGTTCCACAGATACGCAGTATTTT.

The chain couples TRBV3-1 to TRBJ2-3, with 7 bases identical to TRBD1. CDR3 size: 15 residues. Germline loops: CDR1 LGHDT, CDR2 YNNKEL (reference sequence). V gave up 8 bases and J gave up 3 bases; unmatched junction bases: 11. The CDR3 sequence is CASRRSGQMTDTQYF. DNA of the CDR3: TGTGCCAGCCGGCGATCGGGACAGATGACAGATACGCAGTATTTT.

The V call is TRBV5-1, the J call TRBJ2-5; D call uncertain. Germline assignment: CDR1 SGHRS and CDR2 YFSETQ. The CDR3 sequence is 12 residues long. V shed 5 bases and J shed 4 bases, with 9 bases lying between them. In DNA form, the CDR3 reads TGCGCCAGCAGGGTGCCCGGAGAGACCCAGTACTTC. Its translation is CASRVPGETQYF.

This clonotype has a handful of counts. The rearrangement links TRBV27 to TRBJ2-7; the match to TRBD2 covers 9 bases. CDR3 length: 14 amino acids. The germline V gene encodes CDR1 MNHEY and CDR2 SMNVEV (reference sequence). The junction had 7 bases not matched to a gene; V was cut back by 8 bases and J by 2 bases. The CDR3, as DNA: TGTGCCAGCCACCGACTAGCGGAAACCTACGAGCAGTACTTC. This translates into CASHRLAETYEQYF.

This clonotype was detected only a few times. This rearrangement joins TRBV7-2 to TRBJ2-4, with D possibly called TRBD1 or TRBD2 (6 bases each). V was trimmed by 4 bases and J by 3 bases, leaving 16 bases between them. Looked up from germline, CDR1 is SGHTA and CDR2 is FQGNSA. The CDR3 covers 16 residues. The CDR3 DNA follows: TGTGCCAGCAGCTACGGGACATTGGGGGGCAAAAACATTCAGTACTTC. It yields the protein CASSYGTLGGKNIQYF. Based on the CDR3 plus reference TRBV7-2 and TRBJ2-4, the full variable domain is GAGVSQSPSNKVTEKGKDVELRCDPISGHTALYWYRQSLGQGLEFLIYFQGNSAPDKSGLPSDRFSAERTGGSVSTLTIQRTQQEDSAVYLCASSYGTLGGKNIQYFGAGTRLSVL.

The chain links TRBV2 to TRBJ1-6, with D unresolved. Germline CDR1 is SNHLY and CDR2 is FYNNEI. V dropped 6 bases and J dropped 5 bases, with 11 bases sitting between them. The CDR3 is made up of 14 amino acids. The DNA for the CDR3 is TGTGCCAGCAGCGGTCACAGTAATAATTCACCCCTCCACTTT. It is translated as CASSGHSNNSPLHF.